This TCR beta chain is from a study of T cell responses to AZD1222 COVID-19 vaccine. TCRdb's copy holds only in-frame clones and misses some; the assay was immunoSEQ multiplex PCR. The sample consists of roughly 99,000 clones, about 90% of them appearing once. For this clone: Its target is not known.

General study points: Spike-specific TCRs gained breadth and depth after people received two AZD1222 doses. The donor group comprised mostly white British people and more females; the analysis possibly underestimated clonal diversity.

Germline values: CDR1 DFQATT, CDR2 SNEGSKA (reference sequence). The CDR3 runs 11 residues. V was shortened by 4 bases and J by 8 bases, with 11 bases between the two germline ends. The rearrangement uses TRBV20-1 and TRBJ1-2, with D perhaps matching TRBD1 (6 bases). This sequence originates from an adult who received the AZD1222 COVID-19 vaccine. The sample was peripheral blood, taken 28 days after the second AZD1222 dose. CDR3 residues: CSAIQGNGYTF. The CDR3 DNA is TGCAGTGCTATACAGGGAAACGGCTACACCTTC.